Following are 31 T cell receptor beta chains from one sample sequenced in a study of memory CD4+ T cells and cytomegalovirus serostatus. Measured with immunoSEQ multiplex PCR; TCRdb has only the in-frame clones, and not every one. The data show 70,000 to 90,000 clones, approximately 78% seen once. The sort gate was single viable CD3+CD4+CD8-CD45RO+ cells for memory CD4+ T cells. Sequences were obtained from memory CD4+ T cells from blood. These TCRs come from an adult in good health and CMV-seropositive.

The rearrangement joins TRBV11-3 to TRBJ2-2, with a weak D call TRBD2 (6 bases). There are 14 residues in the CDR3. V shed 5 bases and J shed 3 bases, with 10 bases lying between them. CDR1 and CDR2 from the germline V gene are SGHNT and YENEEA. The CDR3 coding sequence is TGTGCCAGCAGCCCCCGGGACTACACCGGGGAGCTGTTTTTT. This translates into CASSPRDYTGELFF.

This clone was seen more than once but under ten times. This chain connects TRBV29-1 to TRBJ2-1; no reliable D call. Trimming removed 4 bases at V and 4 bases at J, with 11 bases between. CDR3 size: 13 residues. Germline CDR1 reads SQVTM; CDR2 reads ANQGSEA. CDR3 DNA: TGCAGCGTTGCCTCCACACCTTACAATGAGCAGTTCTTC. Its protein product is CSVASTPYNEQFF.

The V call is TRBV2, the J call TRBJ1-5; TRBD1 agrees at 10 bases. The V gene's germline CDR1 is SNHLY and CDR2 FYNNEI. J was trimmed by 9 bases and V by 1 base; bases with no gene match: 9. The CDR3 sequence is 16 residues long. The CDR3, as DNA: TGTGCCAGCAGTGAAGTGAGGGGACAGGGGAGCCGGCCCCAGCATTTT. The encoded protein is CASSEVRGQGSRPQHF.

The V and J genes are TRBV7-9 and TRBJ1-5; a weak D match, TRBD1 (5 bases). V was trimmed by 3 bases and J by 9 bases, leaving 21 bases between them. The CDR3 length is 16 residues. CDR1 and CDR2 (germline): SEHNR, FQNEAQ (reference sequence). CDR3 bases: TGTGCCAGCAGCTTTGACGATTATTGGGGGGGTTCGCCCCAGCATTTT. Amino acids: CASSFDDYWGGSPQHF.

The rearrangement joins TRBV7-2 to TRBJ1-2; TRBD1 might be the D (6 bases). This CDR3 contains 14 residues. Germline CDR1 and CDR2: SGHTA and FQGNSA. Trimming left V 5 bases short and J 4 bases short, with 14 bases between. CDR3 amino acids: CASSKQGEGYGYTF. As DNA, the CDR3 is TGTGCCAGCAGCAAACAGGGAGAGGGCTATGGCTACACCTTC.

The chain is built from TRBV4-1 and TRBJ1-2, with 12 positions matching TRBD1. V dropped 4 bases and J dropped 5; count of bases not matched to a gene: 11. The CDR3 consists of 17 residues. The germline gives CDR1 MGHRA, CDR2 YSYEKL. The DNA for the CDR3 is TGCGCCAGCAGCCCGGGACAGGGGGCCCGAAACCTGTATGGCTACACCTTC. Encoded protein: CASSPGQGARNLYGYTF.

The chain joins TRBV7-2 to TRBJ1-5; D is ambiguous. Germline CDR1 and CDR2: SGHTA and FQGNSA. The CDR3 runs 15 residues. V was cut by 5 bases and J by 2 bases, with 13 bases left in between. CDR3 sequence reads: CASSATTMGNQPQHF. CDR3 in DNA: TGTGCCAGCAGCGCGACAACAATGGGCAATCAGCCCCAGCATTTT.

This chain's CDR3 is CASSQQLAYEQFF. CDR3 sequence (DNA): TGCGCCAGCAGCCAACAACTAGCGTATGAGCAGTTCTTC. The chain joins TRBV4-3 to TRBJ2-1; 7 bases agree with TRBD2. Trimming cost V 2 bases and J 8 bases; bases outside gene matches: 3. The germline gives CDR1 LGHNA, CDR2 YSLEER. This CDR3 is built from 13 residues.

The V call is TRBV19, the J call TRBJ2-6; TRBD2 matches 7 bases. The CDR3 is 18 residues long. Per the germline V gene, CDR1 is LNHDA and CDR2 is SQIVND (reference sequence). The V and J ends lost 8 bases and 0 bases, in that order; junction bases with no gene match: 13. This chain's CDR3 is CASLRGWRGSSGANVLTF. CDR3 nucleotide sequence: TGTGCCAGTTTAAGAGGGTGGCGGGGGAGCTCTGGGGCCAACGTCCTGACTTTC.

This clone was counted between two and nine times. The CDR3 bases are TGTGCCAGCTCACCACGGACCGCAGGGGCGGGCACAGATACGCAGTATTTT. Translation: CASSPRTAGAGTDTQYF. The chain combines TRBV18 with TRBJ2-3, with TRBD1 as a possible D gene (6 bases). This CDR3 is built from 17 residues. The germline V and J ends were trimmed by 1 base and 1 base, with 15 bases remaining between them. Germline CDR1 KGHSH, CDR2 LQKENI.

The chain uses TRBV28 and TRBJ1-1; D gene ambiguous. There are 12 residues in the CDR3. V was cut by 4 bases and J by 4 bases, with 7 bases left in between. Germline CDR1 reads MDHEN; CDR2 reads SYDVKM. The CDR3: CASSSAFTEAFF. The CDR3 DNA reads as TGTGCCAGCAGTTCGGCCTTCACTGAAGCTTTCTTT.

The chain's CDR3 is CASTSGLSGNTIYF. The CDR3 coding sequence is TGTGCCAGCACCTCAGGTCTCTCTGGAAACACCATATATTTT. The rearrangement uses TRBV7-9 and TRBJ1-3; D is ambiguous. Germline loops: CDR1 SEHNR, CDR2 FQNEAQ (reference sequence). The ends were cut back, 7 bases at V and 0 bases at J, with 10 bases in the middle. The CDR3 has 14 amino acids.

V usage is TRBV27 and J usage is TRBJ2-3; D gene unclear. V dropped 6 bases and J dropped 1 base, with 14 bases sitting between them. CDR1 and CDR2 from the germline V gene are MNHEY and SMNVEV (reference sequence). CDR3 length equals 15 residues. In DNA, the CDR3 is TGTGCCAGCAGCTTCCGGGTCCCAGGCACAGATACGCAGTATTTT. Protein sequence: CASSFRVPGTDTQYF.

This clone was recorded once. The gene calls are TRBV7-9 and TRBJ2-5; no definite D call. Germline loops: CDR1 SEHNR, CDR2 FQNEAQ (reference sequence). The V and J ends lost 1 base and 7 bases respectively, with 13 bases between them. CDR3 length: 14 amino acids. Written as DNA, the CDR3 is TGTGCCAGCAGCTTAGTACGTGGATCCGGGACCCAGTACTTC. Protein: CASSLVRGSGTQYF.

V is TRBV5-6 and J is TRBJ2-5, with 8 bases identical to TRBD1. The CDR3 sequence is 14 residues long. Germline V CDR1 and CDR2: SGHDT, YYEEEE. V lost 5 bases and J lost 2; bases outside the gene matches: 5. The CDR3 loop reads CASSYRGSQETQYF. In nucleotides, the CDR3 is TGTGCCAGCAGTTACAGGGGGTCACAAGAGACCCAGTACTTC.

This clone came up a few times. Its ends do not fully match the called genes, so a read error is possible. V usage is TRBV28 and J usage is TRBJ1-2; D may be TRBD1 (5 bases). Looked up from germline, CDR1 is MDHEN and CDR2 is SYDVKM. CDR3 size: 12 residues. Written as DNA, the CDR3 is TGTGCCAGCAGTTCCGGGACCTCACCTGGGGCCTTC. Protein sequence: CASSSGTSPGAF.

V gene TRBV19 combines with J gene TRBJ1-3, with D maybe TRBD1 (6 bases). V was shortened by 7 bases and J by 4 bases, with 23 bases between the two germline ends. Germline V gene data show CDR1 as LNHDA and CDR2 as SQIVND (reference sequence). The CDR3 has 17 residues. The CDR3 loop reads CASNLGPGLGAGNTIYF. DNA for the CDR3: TGTGCCAGTAATCTCGGGCCAGGTTTGGGGGCAGGAAACACCATATATTTT. Full variable domain (outside the CDR3, taken from reference TRBV19 and TRBJ1-3): DGGITQSPKYLFRKEGQNVTLSCEQNLNHDAMYWYRQDPGQGLRLIYYSQIVNDFQKGDIAEGYSVSREKKESFPLTVTSAQKNPTAFYLCASNLGPGLGAGNTIYFGEGSWLTVV.

The rearrangement joins TRBV25-1 to TRBJ1-6; D is ambiguous. This CDR3 spans 13 amino acids. CDR1 is MGHDK and CDR2 is SYGVNS in the germline V gene. V was pared by 3 bases and J by 9 bases, with 9 bases between. The CDR3 region is CASSDLASSPLHF. For the CDR3, the DNA is TGTGCCAGCAGTGACCTGGCCTCTTCACCCCTCCACTTT.

V and J are TRBV5-1 and TRBJ2-2; 9 positions agree with TRBD1. Germline CDR1 and CDR2: SGHRS and YFSETQ. The CDR3 sequence is 19 residues long. Trimming removed 2 bases from V and 0 bases from J; junction bases left unmatched: 11. The CDR3 sequence is CASSFKTGGGRANTGELFF. The CDR3, as DNA: TGCGCCAGCAGCTTTAAAACAGGGGGCGGCCGGGCGAACACCGGGGAGCTGTTTTTT.

The CDR3 region is CASSYTDSNQPQHF. In DNA form, the CDR3 reads TGTGCCAGCAGTTATACAGATAGCAATCAGCCCCAGCATTTT. The gene calls are TRBV6-6 and TRBJ1-5; D unclear. Germline CDR1 and CDR2: MNHNY and SVGAGI (reference sequence). V was shortened by 3 bases and J by 0 bases, with 6 bases between the two germline ends. This CDR3 has 14 amino acids.

The sample holds a few counts of this clone. This chain links TRBV9 with TRBJ1-5; TRBD1 might be the D (5 bases). Germline V CDR1 and CDR2: SGDLS, YYNGEE. The CDR3 spans 14 residues. V was trimmed by 4 bases and J by 9 bases, leaving 17 bases between them. The CDR3 protein is CASSQLGGSGPQHF. In nucleotides, the CDR3 is TGTGCCAGCAGCCAACTGGGGGGGAGTGGGCCCCAGCATTTT.

This clone came up many times. The chain is built from TRBV11-3 and TRBJ1-5, with D unresolved. Germline assignment: CDR1 SGHNT and CDR2 YENEEA. This CDR3 is 15 amino acids long. The germline V and J ends were trimmed by 3 bases and 0 bases, with 9 bases remaining between them. Here the CDR3 reads CASSLNGDSNQPQHF. In DNA form, the CDR3 reads TGTGCCAGCAGCTTGAACGGGGATAGCAATCAGCCCCAGCATTTT.

This clone was observed a single time. The chain couples TRBV11-2 to TRBJ1-2; D unresolved. Per the germline V gene, CDR1 is SGHAT and CDR2 is FQNNGV. The CDR3 consists of 12 residues. V dropped 4 bases and J dropped 1 base, with 4 bases sitting between them. The CDR3 DNA follows: TGTGCCAGCAGCTCTTATAACTATGGCTACACCTTC. It translates to CASSSYNYGYTF.

This chain uses TRBV27 with TRBJ2-7, with D uncertain. In germline, CDR1 is MNHEY, CDR2 SMNVEV (reference sequence). V lost 6 bases and J lost 2, with 11 bases in between. This CDR3 comprises 13 residues. The CDR3 DNA is TGTGCCAGCAGCCGCAAGGGTCCCTACGAGCAGTACGTC. It translates to CASSRKGPYEQYV.

The gene calls are TRBV7-8 and TRBJ1-1, with D perhaps TRBD1 (6 bases). The CDR3 runs 19 residues. CDR1 SGHVS and CDR2 FQNEAQ come from the germline V gene. Trimming took off 4 bases at V and 1 base at J, with 25 bases between the two ends. Here the CDR3 DNA reads TGTGCCAGCAGCTCCACCGGGAGGGCAGGGTGGGGGGCGAACACTGAAGCTTTCTTT. Its protein is CASSSTGRAGWGANTEAFF.

The chain has TRBV27 and TRBJ1-6; D possibly corresponds to TRBD1 (6 bases). The V gene's germline CDR1 is MNHEY and CDR2 SMNVEV (reference sequence). The germline V and J ends were trimmed by 5 bases and 8 bases, with 16 bases remaining between them. The CDR3 consists of 15 residues. For the CDR3, the DNA is TGTGCCAGCAGTCCCCCCGGGGGGCTCGATTCACCCCTCCACTTT. Amino acids: CASSPPGGLDSPLHF.

The gene calls are TRBV2 and TRBJ2-5; the match to TRBD2 covers 7 bases. With 1 base clipped from V and 5 bases from J, the junction kept 7 bases outside the gene matches. Germline V gene data show CDR1 as SNHLY and CDR2 as FYNNEI. The CDR3 has 15 residues. DNA for the CDR3: TGTGCCAGCAGTGAAGGTGTGGGGCGGGGGGAGACCCAGTACTTC. This translates into CASSEGVGRGETQYF.

The V and J genes are TRBV27 and TRBJ2-1, with D tentatively TRBD1 or TRBD2 (5 bases each). The V end lost 0 bases, the J end lost 12 bases, and 9 bases lay between the germline ends. The CDR3 is 12 amino acids. Germline V gives CDR1 MNHEY, CDR2 SMNVEV (reference sequence). The CDR3, as DNA: TGTGCCAGCAGTTTATCGGGGGTTACGCAGTTCTTC. It yields the protein CASSLSGVTQFF.

This clone was picked up one time. The rearrangement joins TRBV5-8 to TRBJ1-1; perhaps TRBD1 as D (5 bases). Germline V gene data show CDR1 as SGHTS and CDR2 as YDEGEE. The CDR3 sequence is 13 residues long. V lost 4 bases and J lost 3, with 10 bases in between. CDR3 in amino acids: CASSLGVYTEAFF. CDR3 nucleotide sequence: TGTGCCAGCAGCCTGGGGGTTTACACTGAAGCTTTCTTT.

This chain joins TRBV11-2 and TRBJ2-3; 8 nucleotides agree with TRBD2. This CDR3 region has 15 residues. Germline V gives CDR1 SGHAT, CDR2 FQNNGV. V trimming: 5 bases; J trimming: 4 bases; junction bases outside the gene matches: 8. Written as DNA, the CDR3 is TGTGCCAGCAGCCCCCGGGGGGGTAACGCAGATACGCAGTATTTT. Protein product: CASSPRGGNADTQYF.

J is TRBJ1-3 and V is TRBV19; no definite D call. V lost 5 bases and J 13 bases, leaving 21 bases between the germline ends. The CDR3 covers 14 residues. CDR1 and CDR2 from the germline V gene are LNHDA and SQIVND (reference sequence). The CDR3 DNA sequence: TGTGCCAGTAGTGAAAACCACGGTCGGCCGGAGATATATTTT. Amino acid sequence: CASSENHGRPEIYF. Combining the CDR3 with reference TRBV19 and TRBJ1-3 gives the whole variable domain DGGITQSPKYLFRKEGQNVTLSCEQNLNHDAMYWYRQDPGQGLRLIYYSQIVNDFQKGDIAEGYSVSREKKESFPLTVTSAQKNPTAFYLCASSENHGRPEIYFGEGSWLTVV.